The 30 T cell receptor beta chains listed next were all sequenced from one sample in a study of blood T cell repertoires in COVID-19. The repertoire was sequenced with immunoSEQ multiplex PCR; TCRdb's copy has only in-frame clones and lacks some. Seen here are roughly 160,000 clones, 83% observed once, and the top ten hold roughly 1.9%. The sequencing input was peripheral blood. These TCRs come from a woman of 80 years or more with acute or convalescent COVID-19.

CDR3 residues: CASSQDRDSTSGGSDTQYF. The DNA of the CDR3 is TGCGCCAGCAGCCAAGATCGAGACTCCACTAGCGGGGGGTCAGATACGCAGTATTTT. The rearrangement joins TRBV4-1 to TRBJ2-3, with 12 bases that match TRBD2. The CDR3 covers 19 residues. CDR1 is MGHRA and CDR2 is YSYEKL in the germline V gene. V was clipped by 0 bases and J by 4 bases; unmatched bases: 11.

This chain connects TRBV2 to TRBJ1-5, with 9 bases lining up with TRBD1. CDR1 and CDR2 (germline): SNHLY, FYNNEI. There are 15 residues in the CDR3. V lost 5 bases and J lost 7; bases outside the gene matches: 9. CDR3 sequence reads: CASSMDRGEGQPQHF. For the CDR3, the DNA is TGTGCCAGCAGTATGGACAGGGGAGAAGGACAGCCCCAGCATTTT.

CDR3 in DNA: TGTGCCAGCAGCACCCAGGGACAGGGCGGTGACTATGGCTACACCTTC. Its protein product is CASSTQGQGGDYGYTF. The genes are TRBV9 and TRBJ1-2, with 9 bases identical to TRBD1. V lost 4 bases and J lost 3; bases outside the gene matches: 10. Germline V gives CDR1 SGDLS, CDR2 YYNGEE. The CDR3 extends over 16 amino acids.

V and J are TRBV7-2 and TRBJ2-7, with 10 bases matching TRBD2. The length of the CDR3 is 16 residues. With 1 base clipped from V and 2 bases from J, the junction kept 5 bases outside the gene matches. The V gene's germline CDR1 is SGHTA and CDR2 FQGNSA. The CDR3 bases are TGTGCCAGCAGCTTAGGCCTAGCGGGGGTTCCCTACGAGCAGTACTTC. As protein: CASSLGLAGVPYEQYF.

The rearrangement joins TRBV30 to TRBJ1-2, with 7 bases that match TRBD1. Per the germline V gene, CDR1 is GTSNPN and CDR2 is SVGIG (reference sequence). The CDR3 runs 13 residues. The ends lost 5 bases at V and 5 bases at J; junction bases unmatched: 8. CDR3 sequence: CAWAHDREYGYTF. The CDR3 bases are TGTGCCTGGGCCCATGACAGGGAGTATGGCTACACCTTC.

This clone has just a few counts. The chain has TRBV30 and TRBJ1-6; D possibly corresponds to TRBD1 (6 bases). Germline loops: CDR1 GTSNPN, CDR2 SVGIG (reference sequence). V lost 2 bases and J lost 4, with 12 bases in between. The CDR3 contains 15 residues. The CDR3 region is CAWSIRQAYNSPLHF. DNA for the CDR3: TGTGCCTGGAGTATCCGACAGGCATATAATTCACCCCTCCACTTT.

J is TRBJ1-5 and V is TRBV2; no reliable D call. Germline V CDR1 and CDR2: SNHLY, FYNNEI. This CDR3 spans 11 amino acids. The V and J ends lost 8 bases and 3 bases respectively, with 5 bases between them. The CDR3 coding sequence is TGTGCCAGCCGAGACAATCAGCCCCAGCATTTT. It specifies CASRDNQPQHF.

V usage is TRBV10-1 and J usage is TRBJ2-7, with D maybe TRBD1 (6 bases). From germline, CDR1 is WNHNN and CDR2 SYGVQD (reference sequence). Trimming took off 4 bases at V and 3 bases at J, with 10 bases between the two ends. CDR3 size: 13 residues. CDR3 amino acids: CASSAGHRYEQYF. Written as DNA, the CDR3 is TGCGCCAGCAGTGCGGGACACCGCTACGAGCAGTACTTC.

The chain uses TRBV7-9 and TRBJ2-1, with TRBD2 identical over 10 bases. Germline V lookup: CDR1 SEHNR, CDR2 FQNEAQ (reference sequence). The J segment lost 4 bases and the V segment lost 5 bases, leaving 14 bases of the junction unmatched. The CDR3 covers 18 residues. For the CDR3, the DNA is TGTGCCAGCAGCCGACTATTAGCGGGAGGCCACCTATACAATGAGCAGTTCTTC. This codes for CASSRLLAGGHLYNEQFF.

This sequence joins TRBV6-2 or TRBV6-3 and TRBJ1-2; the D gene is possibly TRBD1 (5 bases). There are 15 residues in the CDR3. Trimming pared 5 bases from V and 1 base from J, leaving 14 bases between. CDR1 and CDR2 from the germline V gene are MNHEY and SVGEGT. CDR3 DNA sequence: TGTGCCAGCAGTACGGAGACAGATTTTAACTATGGCTACACCTTC. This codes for CASSTETDFNYGYTF.

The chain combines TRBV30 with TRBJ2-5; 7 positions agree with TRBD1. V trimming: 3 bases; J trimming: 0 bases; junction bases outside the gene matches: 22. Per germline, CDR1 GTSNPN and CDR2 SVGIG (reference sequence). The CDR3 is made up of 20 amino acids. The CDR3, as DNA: TGTGCCTGGAGCCCCAGGACCGCCTACCACGGACAGGCAGACCAAGAGACCCAGTACTTC. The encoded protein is CAWSPRTAYHGQADQETQYF.

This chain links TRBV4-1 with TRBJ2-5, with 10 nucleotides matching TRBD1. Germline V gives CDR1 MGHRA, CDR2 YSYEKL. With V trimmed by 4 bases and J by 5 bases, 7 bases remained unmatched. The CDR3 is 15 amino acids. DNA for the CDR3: TGCGCCAGCAGCCGGGGACAGGGGATGGTGGAGACCCAGTACTTC. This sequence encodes CASSRGQGMVETQYF.

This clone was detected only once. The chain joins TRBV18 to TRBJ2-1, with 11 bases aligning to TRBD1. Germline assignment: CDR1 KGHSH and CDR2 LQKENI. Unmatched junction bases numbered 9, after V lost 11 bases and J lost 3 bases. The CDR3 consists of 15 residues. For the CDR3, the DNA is TGTGCCGGCGGGACAGGGGGAAGAGACTACAATGAGCAGTTCTTC. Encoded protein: CAGGTGGRDYNEQFF.

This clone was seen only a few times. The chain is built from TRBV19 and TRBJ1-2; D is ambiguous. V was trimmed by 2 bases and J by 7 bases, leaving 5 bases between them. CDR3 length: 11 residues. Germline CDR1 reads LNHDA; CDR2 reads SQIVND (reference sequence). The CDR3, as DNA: TGTGCCAGTAGTATATTCGGTGGCTACACCTTC. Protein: CASSIFGGYTF.

CDR3 amino acids: CASSVGAGPEQFF. CDR3 in DNA: TGTGCCAGCAGCGTAGGGGCGGGCCCTGAGCAGTTCTTC. This chain links TRBV9 with TRBJ2-1, with D possibly TRBD2 on 5 matching bases. The CDR3 covers 13 residues. V was trimmed by 0 bases and J by 9 bases, leaving 10 bases between them. Germline V gives CDR1 SGDLS, CDR2 YYNGEE.

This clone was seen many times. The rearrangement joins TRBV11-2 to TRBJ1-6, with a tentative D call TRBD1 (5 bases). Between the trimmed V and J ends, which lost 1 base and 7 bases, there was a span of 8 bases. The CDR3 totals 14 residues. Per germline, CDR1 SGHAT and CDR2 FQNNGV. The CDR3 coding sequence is TGTGCCAGCAGCTTAGCACAGGCAAATTCACCCCTCCACTTT. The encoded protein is CASSLAQANSPLHF.

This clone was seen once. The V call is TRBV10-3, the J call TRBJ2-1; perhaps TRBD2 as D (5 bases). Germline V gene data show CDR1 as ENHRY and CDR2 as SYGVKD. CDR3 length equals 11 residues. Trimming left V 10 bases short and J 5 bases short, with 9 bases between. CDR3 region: CASRADNEQFF. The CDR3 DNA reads TGTGCCAGTAGAGCGGACAATGAGCAGTTCTTC.

The CDR3 loop is CASTLRGLAKGELFF. CDR3 in DNA: TGTGCCAGTACCCTGAGGGGACTAGCTAAGGGGGAGCTGTTTTTT. The chain combines TRBV19 with TRBJ2-2, with 9 bases fitting TRBD2. V trimming: 7 bases; J trimming: 8 bases; junction bases outside the gene matches: 11. Germline CDR1 and CDR2: LNHDA and SQIVND (reference sequence). The CDR3 loop spans 15 amino acids.

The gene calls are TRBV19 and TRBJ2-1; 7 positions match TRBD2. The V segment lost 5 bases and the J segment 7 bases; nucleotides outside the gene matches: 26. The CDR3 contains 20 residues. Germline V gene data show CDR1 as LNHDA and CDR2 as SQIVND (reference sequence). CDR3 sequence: CASSPPSRFQGGGSSNEQFF. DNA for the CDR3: TGTGCCAGTAGTCCCCCTTCCCGGTTTCAGGGAGGCGGGAGTAGTAATGAGCAGTTCTTC. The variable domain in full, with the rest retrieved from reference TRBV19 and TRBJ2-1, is DGGITQSPKYLFRKEGQNVTLSCEQNLNHDAMYWYRQDPGQGLRLIYYSQIVNDFQKGDIAEGYSVSREKKESFPLTVTSAQKNPTAFYLCASSPPSRFQGGGSSNEQFFGPGTRLTVL.

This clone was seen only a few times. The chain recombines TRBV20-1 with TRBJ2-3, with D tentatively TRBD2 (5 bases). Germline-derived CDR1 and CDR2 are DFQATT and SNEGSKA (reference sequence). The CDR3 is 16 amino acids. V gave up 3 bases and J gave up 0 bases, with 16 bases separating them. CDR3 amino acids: CSASTSGVSSTDTQYF. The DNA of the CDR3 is TGCAGTGCTAGTACCTCCGGGGTGTCTAGCACAGATACGCAGTATTTT.

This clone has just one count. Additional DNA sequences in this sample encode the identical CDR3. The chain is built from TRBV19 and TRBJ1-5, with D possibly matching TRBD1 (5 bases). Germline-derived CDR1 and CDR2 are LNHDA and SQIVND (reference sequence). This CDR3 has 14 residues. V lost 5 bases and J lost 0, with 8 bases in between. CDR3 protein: CASSPQGSNQPQHF. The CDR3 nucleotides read TGTGCCAGTAGTCCTCAGGGTAGCAATCAGCCCCAGCATTTT. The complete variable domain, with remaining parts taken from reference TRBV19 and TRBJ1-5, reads DGGITQSPKYLFRKEGQNVTLSCEQNLNHDAMYWYRQDPGQGLRLIYYSQIVNDFQKGDIAEGYSVSREKKESFPLTVTSAQKNPTAFYLCASSPQGSNQPQHFGDGTRLSIL.

The CDR3 spells CASGKTGNTEAFF. As DNA, the CDR3 is TGTGCCAGTGGGAAGACAGGGAACACTGAAGCTTTCTTT. This chain joins TRBV19 and TRBJ1-1, with a tentative D call TRBD1 (6 bases). V was trimmed by 8 bases and J by 1 base, leaving 11 bases between them. Germline V lookup: CDR1 LNHDA, CDR2 SQIVND (reference sequence). This CDR3 is built from 13 residues.

The CDR3 DNA follows: TGTGCCAGCAGCCCCTCCGGGAGCCGGGACAGGGGCAATCAGCCCCAGCATTTT. It codes for CASSPSGSRDRGNQPQHF. The chain couples TRBV7-9 to TRBJ1-5; 9 bases fit TRBD1. The CDR3 sequence is 18 residues long. V lost 5 bases, J lost 2 bases, and 13 bases stayed unmatched. Germline V gene sequence: CDR1 SEHNR, CDR2 FQNEAQ (reference sequence).

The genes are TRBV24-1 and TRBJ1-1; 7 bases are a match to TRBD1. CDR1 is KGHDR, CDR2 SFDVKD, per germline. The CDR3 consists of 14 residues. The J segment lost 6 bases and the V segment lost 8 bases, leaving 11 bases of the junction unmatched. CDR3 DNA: TGTGCCACCACCGACAGGGAAAAGAGTTCTGAAGCTTTCTTT. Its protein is CATTDREKSSEAFF.

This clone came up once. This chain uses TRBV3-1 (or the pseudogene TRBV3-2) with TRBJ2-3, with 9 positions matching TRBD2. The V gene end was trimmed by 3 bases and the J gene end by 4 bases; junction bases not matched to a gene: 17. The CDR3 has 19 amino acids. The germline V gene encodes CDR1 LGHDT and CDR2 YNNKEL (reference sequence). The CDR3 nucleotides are TGTGCCAGCAGCCATAGGAGCGGGAGGAGTGCGGGTGATCCAGATACGCAGTATTTT. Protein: CASSHRSGRSAGDPDTQYF.

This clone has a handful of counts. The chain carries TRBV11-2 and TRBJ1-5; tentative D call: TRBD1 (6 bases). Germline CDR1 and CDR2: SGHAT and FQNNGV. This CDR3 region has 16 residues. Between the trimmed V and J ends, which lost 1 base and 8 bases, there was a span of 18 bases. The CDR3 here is CASSLASGAAAEPQHF. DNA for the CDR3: TGTGCCAGCAGCTTAGCCTCAGGGGCCGCCGCTGAGCCCCAGCATTTT.

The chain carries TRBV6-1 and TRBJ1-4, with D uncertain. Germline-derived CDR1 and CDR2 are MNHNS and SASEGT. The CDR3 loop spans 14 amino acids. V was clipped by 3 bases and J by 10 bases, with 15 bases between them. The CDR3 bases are TGTGCCAGCAGTGAGGCCAGCGTGCGTGGAAAACTGTTTTTT. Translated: CASSEASVRGKLFF.

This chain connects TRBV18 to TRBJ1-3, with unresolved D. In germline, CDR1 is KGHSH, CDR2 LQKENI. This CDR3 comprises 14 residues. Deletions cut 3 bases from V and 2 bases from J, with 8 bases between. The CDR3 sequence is CASSPAGAGNTIYF. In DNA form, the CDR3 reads TGTGCCAGCTCACCTGCGGGAGCTGGAAACACCATATATTTT. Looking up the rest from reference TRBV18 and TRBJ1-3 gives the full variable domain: NAGVMQNPRHLVRRRGQEARLRCSPMKGHSHVYWYRQLPEEGLKFMVYLQKENIIDESGMPKERFSAEFPKEGPSILRIQQVVRGDSAAYFCASSPAGAGNTIYFGEGSWLTVV.

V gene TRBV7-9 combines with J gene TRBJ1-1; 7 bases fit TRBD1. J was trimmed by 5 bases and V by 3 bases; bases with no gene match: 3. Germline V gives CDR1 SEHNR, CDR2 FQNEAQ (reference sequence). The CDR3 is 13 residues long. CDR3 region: CASSLGDRTEAFF. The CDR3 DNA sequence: TGTGCCAGCAGCTTGGGGGACAGAACTGAAGCTTTCTTT.

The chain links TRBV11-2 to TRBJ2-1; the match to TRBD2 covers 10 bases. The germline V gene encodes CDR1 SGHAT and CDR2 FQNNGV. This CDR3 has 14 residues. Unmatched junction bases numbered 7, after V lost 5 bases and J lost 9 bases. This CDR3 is CASSASGRFGEQFF. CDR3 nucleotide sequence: TGTGCCAGCAGCGCTAGCGGGAGATTCGGTGAGCAGTTCTTC.